A single sample is the source of the 24 T cell receptor beta chains below, sequenced in a study of tissue T cells after allogeneic stem cell transplantation. Noted time point: mouse harvest day 7 after allogeneic transplant. Mouse grafts combined 10^7 T-cell-depleted bone marrow cells with 10^6 splenic CD5+ T cells. Generated by immunoSEQ multiplex PCR, the TCRdb table keeps only in-frame clones and is missing some. The repertoire holds thousands of clones, with about 50% as singletons. Input material: gut tissue. The receptors were sampled from a female BALB/c mouse given C57BL/6 T cells with graft-versus-host disease after an allogeneic hematopoietic cell transplant.

Details on this clone: Germline and genes: mouse. The read stops 1 residue short of the end of the CDR3; the missing end is completed from the germline J gene. The V call is TRBV15, the J call TRBJ2-1; the match to TRBD2 covers 7 bases. With 0 bases clipped from V and 5 bases from J, the junction kept 4 bases outside the gene matches. Germline V gene data show CDR1 as SGHND and CDR2 as FRSKSL. This CDR3 region has 15 residues. CDR3 protein: CASSLAGGRNAEQFF. The covered CDR3 bases are TGTGCCAGCAGTTTAGCTGGGGGGAGAAATGCTGAGCAGTTC.

A word on this clone: One junction end disagrees with the germline gene, perhaps due to a read error. Any gene name here is a mouse gene name. The CDR3 goes on 1 residue after the read ends, and that part is filled in from the germline J gene. Other DNA variants within this sample encode the same CDR3. The chain joins TRBV26 to TRBJ2-4; weak D call: TRBD1 (6 bases). CDR3 length: 15 residues. Per germline, CDR1 KGHPV and CDR2 FQNQEV (reference sequence). Incomplete CDR3 DNA: TGTGCCAGCAGTCCCTACAGGGCTAGTCAAAATACCTTGTAC. Translating it yields CASSPYRASQNTLY. The CDR3 as a whole reads CASSPYRASQNTLYF.

This clone turned up a few times. Gene names are the mouse ones. The read ends 1 residue shy of where the CDR3 ends; the end is completed using the germline J gene. The V gene is TRBV26, the J gene TRBJ1-1; TRBD1 is a possible D gene (6 bases). Germline loops: CDR1 KGHPV, CDR2 FQNQEV (reference sequence). The CDR3 has 13 amino acids. The V end lost 8 bases, the J end lost 1 base, and 11 bases lay between the germline ends. CDR3 loop: CASLGQKNTEVFF. CDR3 bases read: TGTGCCAGCCTGGGACAAAAAAACACAGAAGTCTTC.

Comment on this clone: Gene names and germline match the mouse. Read data end 1 residue before the CDR3 end; the end is taken from the germline J gene. This chain connects TRBV12-1 to TRBJ1-4, with unresolved D. This CDR3 is built from 12 residues. Trimming removed 7 bases from V and 3 bases from J, with 8 bases in between. Per germline, CDR1 SGHSN and CDR2 HYEKVE. The CDR3 bases that were read are TGTGCCAGTCCCAAGGCCAACGAAAGATTATTT. It specifies CASPKANERLF. The whole CDR3 protein is CASPKANERLFF.

Details on this clone: Here the gene names and germline are mouse. The read ends 1 residue before the CDR3 terminus; that terminus is restored from the germline J gene. The V gene is TRBV5, the J gene TRBJ2-5; D is undetermined. The V gene lost 7 bases and the J gene lost 0 bases, with 8 bases spanning the gap. CDR1 LGHNA and CDR2 YNLKQL come from the germline V gene (reference sequence). This CDR3 has 13 amino acids. CDR3 sequence reads: CASKGFNQDTQYF. The CDR3 bases that were read are TGTGCCAGCAAGGGCTTTAACCAAGACACCCAGTAC.

By its share, this clone is large. These gene names are mouse names. Read data end 1 residue before the CDR3 end; the end is taken from the germline J gene. This chain links TRBV26 with TRBJ2-7; 8 nucleotides agree with TRBD1. V gave up 3 bases and J gave up 3 bases; unmatched junction bases: 1. Germline CDR1 KGHPV, CDR2 FQNQEV (reference sequence). The CDR3 is 13 amino acids. This chain's CDR3 is CASSLQGGYEQYF. The CDR3 DNA, read in part, is TGTGCCAGCAGTCTACAGGGGGGCTATGAACAGTAC.

Notes on this clone: The genes and germline here are from mouse. The DNA ends 1 residue before the CDR3 does, and the rest of the CDR3 is filled in from the germline J gene. The chain joins TRBV23 to TRBJ2-5; the table names TRBD1, a call not compared with the DNA. The CDR3 length is 14 residues. From germline, CDR1 is KGHTA and CDR2 FQNQQP. This chain's CDR3 is CSSSQTGTKDTQYF. CDR3 bases read: TGCTCCAGCAGTCAAACCGGGACAAAAGACACCCAGTAC.

Comment on this clone: All gene names here are mouse names. The read gets to within 1 residue of the CDR3 end, and the germline J gene fills in the rest. This chain joins TRBV3 and TRBJ2-7; 8 bases line up with TRBD1. Germline V gives CDR1 SNHLY, CDR2 FYNGKV (reference sequence). This CDR3 has 13 amino acids. V was clipped by 5 bases and J by 7 bases; unmatched bases: 7. The CDR3 spells CASSPGTGGEQYF. CDR3 DNA (partial): TGTGCCAGCAGCCCAGGGACAGGAGGCGAACAGTAC.

With regard to this clone: Here the gene names and germline are mouse. The CDR3 extends 1 residue past the end of the read, so its final part is completed from the germline J gene. The chain carries TRBV12-1 and TRBJ2-1; no definite D call. Germline CDR1 SGHSN, CDR2 HYEKVE. The CDR3 is 12 residues long. Trimming cost V 4 bases and J 1 base, with 4 bases left between them. The CDR3 sequence: CASSRNYAEQFF. The covered CDR3 bases are TGTGCCAGCTCCAGGAACTATGCTGAGCAGTTC.

In regard to this clone: Genes here carry mouse names. The CDR3 end lies 1 residue beyond the end of the read and is filled in from the germline J gene. The J gene is TRBJ2-5, the V gene TRBV13-2; 7 bases are a match to TRBD2. Trimming at V came to 4 bases and at J to 4 bases, leaving 0 bases not matched to a gene. CDR3 length: 12 residues. Looked up from germline, CDR1 is NNHNN and CDR2 is SYGAGS (reference sequence). CDR3 bases read: TGTGCCAGCGGTCTGGGGGAAGACACCCAGTAC. Translation: CASGLGEDTQY. The full CDR3 reads CASGLGEDTQYF.

A note on this clone: All gene names here are mouse names. The read ends 1 residue before the CDR3 terminus; that terminus is restored from the germline J gene. This chain connects TRBV20 to TRBJ2-5; 8 nucleotides align to TRBD2. CDR1 and CDR2 (germline): GFQATS, STVNSAI. J lost 4 bases, V lost 0 bases, and 3 bases had no gene match. This CDR3 has 14 residues. The CDR3 region is CGARDYGGEDTQYF. The sequenced part of the CDR3 DNA is TGTGGTGCTAGGGATTATGGGGGGGAAGACACCCAGTAC.

About this clone itself: Mouse gene names and germline throughout. The read falls 1 residue short of the CDR3 end, and the missing part is taken from the germline J gene. The chain couples TRBV3 to TRBJ2-4; D not resolved. The germline gives CDR1 SNHLY, CDR2 FYNGKV (reference sequence). With 5 bases removed from V and 4 bases from J, the gap between germline ends came to 4 bases. CDR3 length equals 11 residues. The CDR3 protein is CASSPKNTLYF. The part of the CDR3 DNA that was read is TGTGCCAGCAGCCCTAAAAACACCTTGTAC.

A note on this clone: Gene names refer to mouse genes. The DNA read from the CDR3 is TGTGCCAGCTCTCTAACCCAAGACACCCAGTAC. Its translation: CASSLTQDTQY. The whole CDR3 sequence reads CASSLTQDTQYF. The rearrangement links TRBV12-2 to TRBJ2-5; D not resolved. The CDR3 is cut off 1 residue early in the read; its end comes from the germline J gene. Germline CDR1 is SGHLS and CDR2 is HYDKME. CDR3 length equals 12 residues. Trimming left V 1 base short and J 2 bases short, with 3 bases between.

About this clone itself: Each gene name is a mouse one. The read halts 1 residue ahead of the CDR3 end, with the missing end drawn from the germline J gene. The V call is TRBV13-3, the J call TRBJ2-4; 9 bases match TRBD2. Germline V gives CDR1 NNHDY, CDR2 SYVADS. CDR3 size: 17 residues. J lost 0 bases, V lost 0 bases, and 5 bases had no gene match. The CDR3 protein is CASSDGLGGASQNTLYF. The part of the CDR3 DNA that was read is TGTGCCAGCAGTGATGGGCTTGGGGGGGCTAGTCAAAACACCTTGTAC.

With regard to this clone: Germline and genes here are mouse. The CDR3 end falls 1 residue outside the read, so it is completed with the germline J gene. This chain uses TRBV3 with TRBJ2-7; TRBD2 aligns across 9 bases. CDR1 SNHLY and CDR2 FYNGKV come from the germline V gene (reference sequence). Trimming cost V 4 bases and J 2 bases; bases outside gene matches: 6. The CDR3 has 15 amino acids. The CDR3 DNA, read in part, is TGTGCCAGCAGCTCCTGGGGGGGTGGCACCTATGAACAGTAC. Its protein product is CASSSWGGGTYEQY. The entire CDR3 protein reads CASSSWGGGTYEQYF.

This clone is labeled medium-sized. Germline and genes: mouse. Read data end 1 residue before the CDR3 end; the end is taken from the germline J gene. The chain employs TRBV26 and TRBJ2-7; D is uncertain. Trimming cost V 2 bases and J 7 bases, with 9 bases left between them. CDR3 length: 12 amino acids. Per the germline V gene, CDR1 is KGHPV and CDR2 is FQNQEV (reference sequence). The CDR3 spells CASSLRDGEQYF. The CDR3 bases that were read are TGTGCCAGCAGTCTGAGGGATGGGGAACAGTAC.

Worth noting for this clone: Gene names denote mouse genes. The read falls 1 residue short of the CDR3 end, and the missing part is taken from the germline J gene. V and J are TRBV13-1 and TRBJ1-1; D might be TRBD1 (6 bases). Trimming took off 1 base at V and 6 bases at J, with 7 bases between the two ends. Germline V gene lookup returns CDR1 NSHNY and CDR2 SYGAGN. The CDR3 spans 12 residues. CDR3 region: CASSDRGSEVFF. Partial CDR3 DNA: TGTGCCAGCAGTGATAGGGGGTCAGAAGTCTTC.

Concerning this clone: The listed genes are named as in mouse. The CDR3 end lies 1 residue beyond the end of the read and is filled in from the germline J gene. The V call is TRBV3, the J call TRBJ1-1, with a weak D call TRBD1 (5 bases). V dropped 4 bases and J dropped 0 bases, with 6 bases sitting between them. The germline V gene has CDR1 SNHLY and CDR2 FYNGKV (reference sequence). CDR3 length equals 13 residues. CDR3 DNA (partial): TGTGCCAGCAGCTGGGGACAGAACACAGAAGTCTTC. The encoded protein is CASSWGQNTEVF. The entire CDR3 is CASSWGQNTEVFF.

Comments on this clone: Gene and germline names: mouse. The sequenced fragment ends 1 residue before the CDR3 boundary, so the rest is inferred from the germline J gene. The J gene is TRBJ1-1, the V gene TRBV3; D possibly corresponds to TRBD1 (6 bases). Germline loops: CDR1 SNHLY, CDR2 FYNGKV (reference sequence). The CDR3 is 15 amino acids. V was clipped by 7 bases and J by 0 bases, with 15 bases between them. CDR3 residues: CASTQRGGANTEVFF. The DNA read from the CDR3 is TGTGCCAGCACCCAGAGGGGGGGCGCAAACACAGAAGTCTTC. The full variable domain, with the rest looked up from reference TRBV3 and TRBJ1-1, is GPKVLQIPSHQIIDMGQMVTLNCDPVSNHLYFYWYKQILGQQMEFLVNFYNGKVMEKSKLFKDQFSVERPDGSYFTLKIQPTALEDSAVYFCASTQRGGANTEVFFGKGTRLTVV.

Points on this clone: Germline and genes: mouse. The read terminates 1 residue before the CDR3 end, so the remaining end is supplied by the germline J gene. This chain uses TRBV16 with TRBJ2-5; D remains ambiguous. Trimming removed 2 bases at V and 0 bases at J, with 3 bases between. CDR1 is SGHSA, CDR2 FRNQAP, per germline. CDR3 length equals 13 residues. This CDR3 is CASSLRNQDTQYF. CDR3 DNA, as far as it was read: TGTGCAAGCAGCTTACGGAACCAAGACACCCAGTAC.

A few counts support this clone. Mouse gene names apply. Incomplete CDR3 DNA: TGTGCCAGCAGTCTGCAAACCTCAAACACCGGGCAGCTCTAC. Protein product: CASSLQTSNTGQLY. The full CDR3 protein reads CASSLQTSNTGQLYF. The rearrangement joins TRBV26 to TRBJ2-2; D gene uncertain. The read ends 1 residue early relative to the CDR3; the germline J gene fills the gap. Trimming took off 2 bases at V and 0 bases at J, with 7 bases between the two ends. Germline V lookup: CDR1 KGHPV, CDR2 FQNQEV (reference sequence). The length of the CDR3 is 15 residues.

This clone showed up just a few times. Each gene name is a mouse one. The read gets to within 1 residue of the CDR3 end, and the germline J gene fills in the rest. The V gene is TRBV26, the J gene TRBJ2-2, with 9 nucleotides matching TRBD1. CDR3 length: 16 residues. Germline CDR1 is KGHPV and CDR2 is FQNQEV (reference sequence). With 6 bases clipped from V and 0 bases from J, the junction kept 5 bases outside the gene matches. The CDR3: CASSPGTGSNTGQLYF. The part of the CDR3 DNA that was read is TGTGCCAGCAGCCCAGGGACAGGGTCAAACACCGGGCAGCTCTAC.

As regards this clone: These gene names are mouse names. The read falls 1 residue short of the CDR3 end, and the missing part is taken from the germline J gene. Other nucleotide sequences from this sample produce the same CDR3. The chain combines TRBV4 with TRBJ2-1; TRBD2 matches at 11 bases. Trimming cost V 4 bases and J 3 bases; bases outside gene matches: 2. The CDR3 has 15 amino acids. CDR1 is LGHDT and CDR2 is YNNKQL in the germline V gene (reference sequence). CDR3 bases read: TGTGCCAGCAGCTCCGACTGGGGGGGCTATGCTGAGCAGTTC. Protein: CASSSDWGGYAEQF. The CDR3 as a whole reads CASSSDWGGYAEQFF.

Concerning this clone: Gene names denote mouse genes. The DNA ends 1 residue before the CDR3 does, and the rest of the CDR3 is filled in from the germline J gene. This chain uses TRBV26 with TRBJ2-4; D ambiguous. This CDR3 is 14 amino acids long. V was clipped by 5 bases and J by 1 base, with 10 bases between them. Per the germline V gene, CDR1 is KGHPV and CDR2 is FQNQEV (reference sequence). The CDR3: CASSKSGGQNTLYF. The sequenced part of the CDR3 DNA is TGTGCCAGCAGTAAGTCCGGAGGTCAAAACACCTTGTAC. The full variable domain, with the rest looked up from reference TRBV26 and TRBJ2-4, is NSKVIQTPRYLVKGQGQKAKMRCIPEKGHPVVFWYQQNKNNEFKFLINFQNQEVLQQIDMTEKRFSAECPSNSPCSLEIQSSEAGDSALYLCASSKSGGQNTLYFGAGTRLSVL.